Included here is one T cell receptor (beta chain) sequence, with context. The antigen is not known. Enrolled ophthalmopathy patients presented with a Clinical Activity Score of at least 3, a NOSPECS grade of at least 4, and disease duration under 3 months. Uncontrolled infection, other autoimmune disease, pregnancy and lactation each barred patients from inclusion. This sample stems from a study of T cells in Graves' hyperthyroidism and ophthalmopathy. Findings and caveats of the study: For ophthalmopathy, model prediction preceded onset by a median approximately 6 months. Blood also carried most thyroid clonotypes expanded above 0.001.

Amplification of TCR beta CDR3 regions used RNA as the template. HTBI primers were used for first-round RT-PCR of the TCR CDR3. TCRdb recomputed calls from the multiplex PCR reads with MiXCR, one row per CDR3 protein. Of 50,000 to 60,000 distinct CDR3 sequences listed, approximately 48% are singletons. The sequence derives from a woman aged 45 to 65 with Graves' ophthalmopathy. Sequencing input: blood.

The CDR3 coding sequence is TGCAGTGCTAGAAATAGCGGGGAGACCGAGCAGTACTTC. This translates into CSARNSGETEQYF. The rearrangement joins TRBV20-1 to TRBJ2-7; 8 bases are shared with TRBD2. The CDR3 runs to 13 residues. The V and J ends lost 2 bases and 6 bases, in that order; junction bases with no gene match: 6. Germline assignment: CDR1 DFQATT and CDR2 SNEGSKA (reference sequence).